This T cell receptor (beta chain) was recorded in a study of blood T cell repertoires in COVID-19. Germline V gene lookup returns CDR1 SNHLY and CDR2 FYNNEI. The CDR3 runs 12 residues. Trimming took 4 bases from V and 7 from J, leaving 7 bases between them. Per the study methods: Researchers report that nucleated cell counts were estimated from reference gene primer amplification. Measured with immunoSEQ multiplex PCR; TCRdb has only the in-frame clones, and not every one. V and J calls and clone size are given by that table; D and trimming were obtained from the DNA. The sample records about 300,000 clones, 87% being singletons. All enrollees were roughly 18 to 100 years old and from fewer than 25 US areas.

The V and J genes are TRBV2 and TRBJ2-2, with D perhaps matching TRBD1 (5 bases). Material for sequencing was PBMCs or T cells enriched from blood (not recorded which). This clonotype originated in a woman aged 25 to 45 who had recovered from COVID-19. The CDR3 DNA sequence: TGTGCCAGCAGTGGTAGGGGCGGGGAGCTGTTTTTT. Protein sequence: CASSGRGGELFF.